This T cell receptor beta chain was captured by sequencing in a study of cytomegalovirus exposure and HLA in healthy donors. The primer mix had 60 Vbeta and 13 Jbeta primers. Using immunoSEQ multiplex PCR, the repertoire was profiled, and TCRdb retains in-frame clones only, with some absent. The data hold around 120,000 clones, with 15% to 17% observed a single time. Looked up from germline, CDR1 is WNHNN and CDR2 is SYGVQD (reference sequence). The V and J ends lost 3 bases and 3 bases, in that order; junction bases with no gene match: 6. This CDR3 is 16 amino acids long. This TCR was sampled from a woman younger than 35 in good health and CMV-seronegative. This sequence joins TRBV10-1 and TRBJ2-2, with 8 bases that match TRBD2. Sequenced sample: PBMCs. Written as DNA, the CDR3 is TGCGCCAGCAGTGACGGACTAGCTCCCGACACCGGGGAGCTGTTTTTT. It is translated as CASSDGLAPDTGELFF.